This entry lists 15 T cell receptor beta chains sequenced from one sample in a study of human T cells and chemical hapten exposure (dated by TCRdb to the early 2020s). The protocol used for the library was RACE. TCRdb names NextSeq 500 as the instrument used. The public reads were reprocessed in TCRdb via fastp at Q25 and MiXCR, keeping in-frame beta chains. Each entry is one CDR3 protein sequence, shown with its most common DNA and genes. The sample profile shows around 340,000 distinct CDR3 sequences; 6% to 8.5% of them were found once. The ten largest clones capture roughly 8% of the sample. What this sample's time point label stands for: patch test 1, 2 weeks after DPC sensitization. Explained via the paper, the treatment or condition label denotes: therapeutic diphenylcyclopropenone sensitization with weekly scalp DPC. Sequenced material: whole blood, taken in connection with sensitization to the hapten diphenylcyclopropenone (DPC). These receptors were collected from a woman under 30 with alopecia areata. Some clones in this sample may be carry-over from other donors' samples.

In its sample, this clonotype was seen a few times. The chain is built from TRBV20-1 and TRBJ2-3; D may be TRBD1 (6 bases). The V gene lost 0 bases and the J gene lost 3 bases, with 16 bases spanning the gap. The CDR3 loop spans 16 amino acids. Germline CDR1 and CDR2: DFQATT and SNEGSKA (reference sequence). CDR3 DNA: TGCAGTGCTAGAGAGGGGGCCCGGTGGCTGACAGATACGCAGTATTTT. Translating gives CSAREGARWLTDTQYF.

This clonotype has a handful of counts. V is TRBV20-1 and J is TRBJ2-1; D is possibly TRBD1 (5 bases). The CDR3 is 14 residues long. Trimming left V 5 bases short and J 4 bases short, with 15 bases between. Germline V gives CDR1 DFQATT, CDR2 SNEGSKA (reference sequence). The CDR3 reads CSAGTGANYNEQFF. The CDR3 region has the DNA TGCAGTGCTGGAACTGGGGCAAATTACAATGAGCAGTTCTTC.

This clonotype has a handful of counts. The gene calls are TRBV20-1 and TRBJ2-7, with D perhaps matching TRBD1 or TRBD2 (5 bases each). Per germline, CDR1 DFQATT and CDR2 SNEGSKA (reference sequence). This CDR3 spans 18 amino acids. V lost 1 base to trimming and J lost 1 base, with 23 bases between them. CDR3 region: CSARGHRSSGRESYEQYF. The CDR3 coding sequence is TGCAGTGCTAGAGGGCACAGGTCGTCAGGTCGGGAATCCTACGAGCAGTACTTC.

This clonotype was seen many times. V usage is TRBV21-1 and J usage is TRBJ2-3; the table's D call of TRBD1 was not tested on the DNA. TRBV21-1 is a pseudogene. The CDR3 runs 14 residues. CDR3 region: CGERGGAKSDTQYF. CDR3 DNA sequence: TGTGGTGAAAGAGGGGGGGCCAAATCAGATACGCAGTATTTT.

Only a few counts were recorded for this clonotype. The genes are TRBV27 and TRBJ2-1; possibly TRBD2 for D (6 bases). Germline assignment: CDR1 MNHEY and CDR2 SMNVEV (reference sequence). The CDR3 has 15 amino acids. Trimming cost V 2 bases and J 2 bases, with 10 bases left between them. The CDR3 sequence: CASSLGGAAYNEQFF. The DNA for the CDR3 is TGTGCCAGCAGTTTAGGCGGGGCGGCCTACAATGAGCAGTTCTTC.

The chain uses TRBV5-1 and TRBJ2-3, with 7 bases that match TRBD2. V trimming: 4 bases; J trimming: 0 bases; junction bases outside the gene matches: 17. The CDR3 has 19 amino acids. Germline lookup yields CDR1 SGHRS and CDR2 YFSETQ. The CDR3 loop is CASSTRASGALTSTDTQYF. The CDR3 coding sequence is TGCGCCAGCAGCACCCGGGCGAGCGGGGCGCTAACTAGCACAGATACGCAGTATTTT.

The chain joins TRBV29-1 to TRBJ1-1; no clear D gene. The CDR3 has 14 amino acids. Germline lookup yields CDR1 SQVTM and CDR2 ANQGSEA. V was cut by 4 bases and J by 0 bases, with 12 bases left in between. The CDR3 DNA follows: TGCAGCGTTGTATCCGGGATAATGAACACTGAAGCTTTCTTT. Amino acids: CSVVSGIMNTEAFF.

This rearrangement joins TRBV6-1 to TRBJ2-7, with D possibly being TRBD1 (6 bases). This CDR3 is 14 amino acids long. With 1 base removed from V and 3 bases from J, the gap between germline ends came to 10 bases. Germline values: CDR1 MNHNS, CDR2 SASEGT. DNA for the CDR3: TGTGCCAGCAGTGAAGTAGTAGGGGGCTACGAGCAGTACTTC. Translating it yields CASSEVVGGYEQYF.

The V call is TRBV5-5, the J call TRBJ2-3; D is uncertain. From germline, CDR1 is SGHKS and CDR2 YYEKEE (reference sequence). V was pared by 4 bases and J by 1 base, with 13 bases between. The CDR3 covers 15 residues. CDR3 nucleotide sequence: TGTGCCAGCAGCCCCACCCCCACAGGCACAGATACGCAGTATTTT. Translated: CASSPTPTGTDTQYF.

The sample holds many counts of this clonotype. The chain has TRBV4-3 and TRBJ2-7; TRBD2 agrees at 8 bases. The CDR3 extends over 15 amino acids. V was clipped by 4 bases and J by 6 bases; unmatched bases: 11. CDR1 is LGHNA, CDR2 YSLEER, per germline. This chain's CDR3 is CASSPRIGGAGEQYF. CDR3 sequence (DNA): TGCGCCAGCAGCCCACGCATCGGGGGGGCCGGCGAGCAGTACTTC.

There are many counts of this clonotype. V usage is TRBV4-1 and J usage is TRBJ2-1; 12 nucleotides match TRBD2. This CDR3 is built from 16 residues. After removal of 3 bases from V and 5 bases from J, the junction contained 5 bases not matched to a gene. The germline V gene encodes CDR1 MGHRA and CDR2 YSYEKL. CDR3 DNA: TGCGCCAGCAGCCATTTACTAGCGGGGGGAAACAATGAGCAGTTCTTC. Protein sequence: CASSHLLAGGNNEQFF.

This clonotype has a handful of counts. The CDR3 DNA is TGCGCCAGCAGCCAGGCCCCGGGACTGATCACCGGGGAGCTGTTTTTT. Protein: CASSQAPGLITGELFF. This chain links TRBV4-1 with TRBJ2-2; tentative D call: TRBD2 (6 bases). Trimming stripped 3 bases from V and 4 bases from J, with 15 bases between. The CDR3 runs to 16 residues. Germline V gene lookup returns CDR1 MGHRA and CDR2 YSYEKL.

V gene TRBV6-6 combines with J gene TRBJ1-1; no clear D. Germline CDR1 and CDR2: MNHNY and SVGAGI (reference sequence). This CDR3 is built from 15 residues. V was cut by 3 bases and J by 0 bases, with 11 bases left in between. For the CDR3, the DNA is TGTGCCAGCAGTTATCGTGAGGCCGTGAACACTGAAGCTTTCTTT. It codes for CASSYREAVNTEAFF.

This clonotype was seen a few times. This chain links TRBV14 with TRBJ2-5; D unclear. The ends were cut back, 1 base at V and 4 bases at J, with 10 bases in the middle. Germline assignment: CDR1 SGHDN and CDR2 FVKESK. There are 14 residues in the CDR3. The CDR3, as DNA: TGTGCCAGCAGCCAAGGAGGTCGCTCAGAGACCCAGTACTTC. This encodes CASSQGGRSETQYF. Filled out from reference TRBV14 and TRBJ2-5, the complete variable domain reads EAGVTQFPSHSVIEKGQTVTLRCDPISGHDNLYWYRRVMGKEIKFLLHFVKESKQDESGMPNNRFLAERTGGTYSTLKVQPAELEDSGVYFCASSQGGRSETQYFGPGTRLLVL.

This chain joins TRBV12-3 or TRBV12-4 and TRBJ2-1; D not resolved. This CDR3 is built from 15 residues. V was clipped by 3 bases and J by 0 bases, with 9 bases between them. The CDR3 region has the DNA TGTGCCAGCAGTTTGTGGGTTAGCTCCTACAATGAGCAGTTCTTC. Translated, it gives CASSLWVSSYNEQFF.